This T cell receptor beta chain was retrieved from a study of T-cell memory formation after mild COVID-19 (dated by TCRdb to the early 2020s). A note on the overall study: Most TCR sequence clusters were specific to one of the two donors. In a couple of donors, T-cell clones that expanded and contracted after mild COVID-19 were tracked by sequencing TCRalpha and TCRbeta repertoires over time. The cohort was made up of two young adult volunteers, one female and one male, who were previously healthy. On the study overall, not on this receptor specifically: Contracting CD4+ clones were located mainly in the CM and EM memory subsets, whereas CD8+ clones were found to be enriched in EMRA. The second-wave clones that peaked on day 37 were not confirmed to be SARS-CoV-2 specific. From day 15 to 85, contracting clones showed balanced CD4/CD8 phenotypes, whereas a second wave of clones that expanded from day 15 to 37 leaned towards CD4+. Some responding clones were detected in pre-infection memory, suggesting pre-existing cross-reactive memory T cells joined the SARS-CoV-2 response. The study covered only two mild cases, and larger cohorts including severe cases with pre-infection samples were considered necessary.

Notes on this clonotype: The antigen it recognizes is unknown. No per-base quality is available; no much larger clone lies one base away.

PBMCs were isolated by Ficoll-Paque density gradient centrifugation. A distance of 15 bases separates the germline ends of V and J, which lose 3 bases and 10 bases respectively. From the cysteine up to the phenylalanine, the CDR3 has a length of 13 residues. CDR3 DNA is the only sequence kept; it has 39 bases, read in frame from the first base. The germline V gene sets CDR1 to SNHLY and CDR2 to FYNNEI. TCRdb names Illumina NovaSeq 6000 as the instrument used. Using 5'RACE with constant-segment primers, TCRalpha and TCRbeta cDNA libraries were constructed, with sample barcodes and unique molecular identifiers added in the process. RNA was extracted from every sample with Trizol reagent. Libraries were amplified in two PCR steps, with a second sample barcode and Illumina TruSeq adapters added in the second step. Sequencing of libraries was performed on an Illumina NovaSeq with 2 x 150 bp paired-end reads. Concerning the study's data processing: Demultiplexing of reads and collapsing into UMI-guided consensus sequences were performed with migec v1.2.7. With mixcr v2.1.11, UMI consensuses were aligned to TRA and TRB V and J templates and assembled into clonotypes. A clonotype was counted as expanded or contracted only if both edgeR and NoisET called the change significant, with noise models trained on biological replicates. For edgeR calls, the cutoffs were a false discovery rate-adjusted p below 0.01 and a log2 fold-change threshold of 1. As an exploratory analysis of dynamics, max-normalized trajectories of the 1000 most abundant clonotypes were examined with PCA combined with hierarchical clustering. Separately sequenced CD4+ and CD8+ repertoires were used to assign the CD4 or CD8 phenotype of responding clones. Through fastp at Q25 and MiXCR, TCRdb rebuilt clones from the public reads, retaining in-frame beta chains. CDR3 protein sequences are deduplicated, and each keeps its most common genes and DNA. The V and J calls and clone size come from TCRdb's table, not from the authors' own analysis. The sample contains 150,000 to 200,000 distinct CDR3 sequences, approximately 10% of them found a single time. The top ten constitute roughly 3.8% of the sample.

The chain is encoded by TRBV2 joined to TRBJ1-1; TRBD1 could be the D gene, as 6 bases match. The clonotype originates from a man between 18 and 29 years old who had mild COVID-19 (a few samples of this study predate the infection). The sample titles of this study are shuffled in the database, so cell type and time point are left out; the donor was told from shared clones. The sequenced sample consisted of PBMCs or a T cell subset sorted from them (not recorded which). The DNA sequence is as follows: TGTGCCAGCAGTGAGTCGGGGGGCGCAGTAGCTTTCTTT. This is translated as CASSESGGAVAFF.